These 6 T cell receptor beta chains were sequenced from one sample in a study of cytotoxic CD8 clonotypes in ibrutinib-treated CLL. Here immunoSEQ multiplex PCR was the method, and the copy in TCRdb shows in-frame clones only, minus some. The table records about 300,000 clones, about 64% of them present only once. This material consisted of PBMCs, taken after 36 months of ibrutinib treatment. These receptors all come from a human donor with chronic lymphocytic leukemia.

Written as DNA, the CDR3 is TGTGCCAGCAGCTTAGATCCAGGGGCGGGCGGCTACACCTTC. This translates into CASSLDPGAGGYTF. The chain recombines TRBV7-9 with TRBJ1-2, with D tentatively TRBD1 (6 bases). Trimming took 1 base from V and 8 from J, leaving 14 bases between them. Per the germline V gene, CDR1 is SEHNR and CDR2 is FQNEAQ (reference sequence). The CDR3 has 14 residues.

The chain uses TRBV4-3 and TRBJ2-3; 10 nucleotides match TRBD2. CDR3 length: 15 amino acids. The junction had 5 bases not matched to a gene; V was cut back by 4 bases and J by 4 bases. Germline lookup yields CDR1 LGHNA and CDR2 YSLEER. CDR3 loop: CASSRGTSEADTQYF. In DNA form, the CDR3 reads TGCGCCAGCAGCCGGGGGACTAGCGAGGCAGATACGCAGTATTTT.

This rearrangement joins TRBV7-8 to TRBJ2-5; perhaps TRBD1 as D (6 bases). Deletions cut 5 bases from V and 5 bases from J, with 24 bases between. This CDR3 is 17 amino acids long. Per germline, CDR1 SGHVS and CDR2 FQNEAQ. The CDR3 DNA reads TGTGCCAGCAGCGCACACGGCTGGGACATTTTGACGGAGACCCAGTACTTC. Translated, it gives CASSAHGWDILTETQYF.

The chain employs TRBV6-1 and TRBJ1-4; a possible D gene is TRBD1 (5 bases). Germline loops: CDR1 MNHNS, CDR2 SASEGT. This CDR3 is 15 amino acids long. With 5 bases removed from V and 5 bases from J, the gap between germline ends came to 15 bases. The CDR3 loop is CASSHHDRLNEKLFF. In nucleotides, the CDR3 is TGTGCCAGCAGTCACCACGACAGATTAAATGAAAAACTGTTTTTT.

This clone has a handful of counts. The chain links TRBV6-6 to TRBJ2-2, with TRBD1 matching over 10 bases. The germline V gene has CDR1 MNHNY and CDR2 SVGAGI (reference sequence). V lost 5 bases to trimming and J lost 6 bases; unmatched junction nucleotides: 3. This CDR3 contains 14 residues. DNA for the CDR3: TGTGCCAGCAGTCGGACAGGGGGGGCCGGGGAGCTGTTTTTT. Amino acid sequence: CASSRTGGAGELFF.

The V gene is TRBV29-1, the J gene TRBJ2-1; 12 nucleotides agree with TRBD2. V was pared by 3 bases and J by 6 bases, with 3 bases of the junction left unmatched. The CDR3 sequence is 14 residues long. Per germline, CDR1 SQVTM and CDR2 ANQGSEA. In nucleotides, the CDR3 is TGCAGCGTTGATTTACTAGCGGGAGGCAATGAGCAGTTCTTC. This codes for CSVDLLAGGNEQFF.